A single sample is the source of the 29 T cell receptor beta chains below, sequenced in a study of Ad26.COV2.S vaccination and SARS-CoV-2 variants. Treatment in this sample: some 20 received Ad26.COV2.S at low or high dose, single or two shots; a few received placebo; per-sample allocation not given. Vaccine and placebo recipients were sampled on day 63 after the first injection. Data came from immunoSEQ multiplex PCR; TCRdb stores just in-frame clones and leaves some out. The data hold under 550,000 clones, with roughly 90% observed a single time. This specimen was peripheral blood, taken in a trial of Ad26.COV2.S vaccine versus placebo. The origin of the receptors is a person between 18 and 60 years old who received the Ad26.COV2.S COVID-19 vaccine or a placebo.

V usage is TRBV2 and J usage is TRBJ2-4; D possibly matches TRBD1 or TRBD2 (5 bases each). V lost 11 bases and J lost 0, with 8 bases in between. The CDR3 is made up of 12 amino acids. CDR1 and CDR2 from the germline V gene are SNHLY and FYNNEI. The CDR3 loop is CAGGLAKNIQYF. CDR3 nucleotides: TGTGCCGGGGGATTAGCCAAAAACATTCAGTACTTC.

The rearrangement links TRBV6-5 to TRBJ2-7; D is possibly TRBD1 (6 bases). Germline V gives CDR1 MNHEY, CDR2 SVGAGI. Between the trimmed V and J ends, which lost 5 bases and 5 bases, there was a span of 13 bases. There are 13 residues in the CDR3. The CDR3 sequence: CASSPNRANEQYF. Written as DNA, the CDR3 is TGTGCCAGCAGTCCGAACAGGGCGAACGAGCAGTACTTC.

This sequence joins TRBV5-5 and TRBJ2-7; the D gene is possibly TRBD1 (6 bases). V lost 4 bases and J lost 2, with 19 bases in between. CDR3 length equals 16 residues. Germline CDR1 reads SGHKS; CDR2 reads YYEKEE (reference sequence). CDR3 DNA sequence: TGTGCCAGCAGCACTGACACGAAACAGGGCACCTACGAGCAGTACTTC. This codes for CASSTDTKQGTYEQYF.

This rearrangement joins TRBV11-3 to TRBJ2-2, with no clear D. Germline V lookup: CDR1 SGHNT, CDR2 YENEEA. The V end was cut by 5 bases, the J end by 5 bases, with 6 bases between. CDR3 length equals 12 residues. In DNA, the CDR3 is TGTGCCAGCAGCCCGGAAACCGGGGAGCTGTTTTTT. This sequence encodes CASSPETGELFF. The complete variable domain, with remaining parts taken from reference TRBV11-3 and TRBJ2-2, reads EAGVVQSPRYKIIEKKQPVAFWCNPISGHNTLYWYLQNLGQGPELLIRYENEEAVDDSQLPKDRFSAERLKGVDSTLKIQPAELGDSAVYLCASSPETGELFFGEGSRLTVL.

The chain has TRBV7-8 and TRBJ2-1; D is possibly TRBD1 or TRBD2 (5 bases each). This CDR3 comprises 15 residues. V lost 3 bases and J 10 bases, leaving 19 bases between the germline ends. CDR1 is SGHVS, CDR2 FQNEAQ, per germline. This chain's CDR3 is CASSLPRWGPTEQFF. CDR3 sequence (DNA): TGTGCCAGCAGCTTGCCAAGGTGGGGACCCACGGAGCAGTTCTTC.

This clone was seen a handful of times. V and J are TRBV5-1 and TRBJ2-5; D uncertain. The germline V gene encodes CDR1 SGHRS and CDR2 YFSETQ. The length of the CDR3 is 14 residues. The V end was cut by 0 bases, the J end by 1 base, with 7 bases between. The DNA for the CDR3 is TGCGCCAGCAGCTTGGAACTGAGCCAAGAGACCCAGTACTTC. Translated: CASSLELSQETQYF.

This clone was counted a single time. The rearrangement joins TRBV7-2 to TRBJ2-5; D might be TRBD1 (6 bases). The CDR3 has 14 residues. Germline CDR1 and CDR2: SGHTA and FQGNSA. Trimming stripped 5 bases from V and 9 bases from J, with 19 bases between. CDR3 sequence reads: CASSPTGHGVAQYF. The CDR3, as DNA: TGTGCCAGCAGCCCCACGGGACACGGCGTGGCCCAGTACTTC.

The chain carries TRBV6-5 and TRBJ1-4, with D tentatively TRBD1 (5 bases). Trimming stripped 6 bases from V and 0 bases from J, with 8 bases between. CDR1 and CDR2 from the germline V gene are MNHEY and SVGAGI. There are 14 residues in the CDR3. This CDR3 reads CASRAGTTNEKLFF. For the CDR3, the DNA is TGTGCCAGCAGAGCAGGGACAACTAATGAAAAACTGTTTTTT.

The V and J genes are TRBV13 and TRBJ1-2; 8 bases are shared with TRBD1. The junction had 4 bases not matched to a gene; V was cut back by 5 bases and J by 2 bases. Looked up from germline, CDR1 is PRHDT and CDR2 is FYEKMQ (reference sequence). CDR3 size: 14 residues. CDR3 amino acids: CASSPRQGNYGYTF. The DNA of the CDR3 is TGTGCCAGCAGCCCGAGACAGGGGAACTATGGCTACACCTTC.

J is TRBJ2-5 and V is TRBV28; TRBD2 is a possible D gene (7 bases). Germline CDR1 reads MDHEN; CDR2 reads SYDVKM. This CDR3 is 15 amino acids long. Trimming cost V 4 bases and J 5 bases, with 17 bases left between them. The CDR3 loop reads CASSYLGGPGETQYF. Written as DNA, the CDR3 is TGTGCCAGCAGTTACTTGGGGGGGCCGGGGGAGACCCAGTACTTC.

V usage is TRBV5-5 and J usage is TRBJ2-3; 9 bases are a match to TRBD1. The CDR3 is made up of 17 amino acids. Per germline, CDR1 SGHKS and CDR2 YYEKEE (reference sequence). J was trimmed by 6 bases and V by 4 bases; bases with no gene match: 15. CDR3 bases: TGTGCCAGCAGCCCGCGATGGCACGGGACAGGGTACGATACGCAGTATTTT. Amino acids: CASSPRWHGTGYDTQYF.

About this clone itself: Additional DNA sequences in this sample encode the identical CDR3. The CDR3 here is CAWSGSTDTQYF. CDR3 DNA sequence: TGTGCCTGGAGTGGAAGCACAGATACGCAGTATTTT. This chain links TRBV30 with TRBJ2-3, with unresolved D. CDR3 length: 12 residues. CDR1 and CDR2 from the germline V gene are GTSNPN and SVGIG (reference sequence). The V gene lost 1 base and the J gene lost 0 bases, with 2 bases spanning the gap.

The chain links TRBV19 to TRBJ1-5; D might be TRBD1 (6 bases). In germline, CDR1 is LNHDA, CDR2 SQIVND (reference sequence). CDR3 size: 15 residues. The germline V and J ends were trimmed by 2 bases and 3 bases, with 11 bases remaining between them. CDR3 nucleotides: TGTGCCAGTAGTATAACGGACAGCGTCAATCAGCCCCAGCATTTT. This codes for CASSITDSVNQPQHF.

This clone was seen many times. The chain employs TRBV28 and TRBJ2-1; tentatively, D is TRBD1 or TRBD2 (5 bases each). The CDR3 sequence is 14 residues long. Deletions cut 6 bases from V and 6 bases from J, with 15 bases between. The V gene's germline CDR1 is MDHEN and CDR2 SYDVKM. CDR3 coding DNA: TGTGCCAGCAGCCGGGGCGCTGGGGTCAATGAGCAGTTCTTC. It yields the protein CASSRGAGVNEQFF.

V and J are TRBV11-1 and TRBJ2-3; 11 nucleotides agree with TRBD2. This CDR3 region has 16 residues. Germline V gene sequence: CDR1 SGHAT, CDR2 FQDESV (reference sequence). V was clipped by 7 bases and J by 1 base; unmatched bases: 7. CDR3 amino acids: CASTSKTSGGTDTQYF. The CDR3, as DNA: TGTGCCAGCACCTCAAAGACTAGCGGGGGCACAGATACGCAGTATTTT.

The chain uses TRBV27 and TRBJ2-3; D is undetermined. Per the germline V gene, CDR1 is MNHEY and CDR2 is SMNVEV (reference sequence). The CDR3 length is 15 residues. The ends were cut back, 8 bases at V and 1 base at J, with 16 bases in the middle. The CDR3 protein is CASRSLAIRTDTQYF. The CDR3 nucleotides are TGTGCCAGCCGCTCGTTGGCTATCCGCACAGATACGCAGTATTTT.

The rearrangement joins TRBV2 to TRBJ2-2, with TRBD1 matching 7 bases. Germline V gene lookup returns CDR1 SNHLY and CDR2 FYNNEI. CDR3 size: 15 residues. V shed 6 bases, J shed 0 bases, and the junction held 4 bases outside the gene matches. The CDR3 DNA reads as TGTGCCAGCAGCGGACAGGCCTCGAACACCGGGGAGCTGTTTTTT. This sequence encodes CASSGQASNTGELFF.

The CDR3 reads CASSYPALAGETSSYNEQFF. Here the CDR3 DNA reads TGTGCCAGCAGTTACCCGGCCCTAGCGGGGGAGACGAGCTCCTACAATGAGCAGTTCTTC. The rearrangement uses TRBV6-2 or TRBV6-3 and TRBJ2-1, with 10 positions matching TRBD2. With 2 bases clipped from V and 0 bases from J, the junction kept 13 bases outside the gene matches. The CDR3 sequence is 20 residues long. Germline-derived CDR1 and CDR2 are MNHEY and SVGEGT.

This CDR3 reads CASGSGARYEQYF. In nucleotides, the CDR3 is TGTGCCAGCGGGTCTGGGGCTCGATACGAGCAGTACTTC. The V and J genes are TRBV11-2 and TRBJ2-7, with D perhaps TRBD1 (5 bases). CDR3 size: 13 residues. Germline CDR1 SGHAT, CDR2 FQNNGV. V lost 8 bases and J 4 bases, leaving 15 bases between the germline ends.

V usage is TRBV4-3 and J usage is TRBJ2-3; possibly TRBD2 for D (6 bases). The germline V gene encodes CDR1 LGHNA and CDR2 YSLEER. V shed 4 bases and J shed 6 bases, with 14 bases lying between them. The length of the CDR3 is 14 residues. CDR3 nucleotides: TGCGCCAGCAGCCTGTCCTTTGGAGGGGATACGCAGTATTTT. Amino acids: CASSLSFGGDTQYF.

The V and J genes are TRBV2 and TRBJ1-2; no reliable D call. V lost 5 bases and J lost 3, with 4 bases in between. The CDR3 has 11 amino acids. Germline CDR1 SNHLY, CDR2 FYNNEI. DNA of the CDR3: TGTGCCAGCAGTTTTGACTATGGCTACACCTTC. This gives the protein CASSFDYGYTF.

This clone is a singleton in its sample. The rearrangement links TRBV7-2 to TRBJ2-5, with D possibly TRBD2 on 6 matching bases. V was cut by 5 bases and J by 4 bases, with 8 bases left in between. CDR1 is SGHTA and CDR2 is FQGNSA in the germline V gene. The length of the CDR3 is 12 residues. CDR3 residues: CASSDSGETQYF. The CDR3 DNA reads as TGTGCCAGCAGCGATAGCGGAGAGACCCAGTACTTC.

The V and J genes are TRBV30 and TRBJ2-2; a possible D gene is TRBD1 (6 bases). V gave up 2 bases and J gave up 5 bases, with 12 bases separating them. This CDR3 spans 14 amino acids. The germline V gene encodes CDR1 GTSNPN and CDR2 SVGIG (reference sequence). The CDR3 DNA is TGTGCCTGGAGTTGGGACACTCGGACCGGGGAGCTGTTTTTT. This gives the protein CAWSWDTRTGELFF.

The V and J genes are TRBV19 and TRBJ2-7; 8 bases agree with TRBD1. V was pared by 4 bases and J by 3 bases, with 5 bases of the junction left unmatched. The CDR3 is 14 residues long. CDR1 is LNHDA and CDR2 is SQIVND in the germline V gene (reference sequence). The CDR3 nucleotides read TGTGCCAGTAGTACGGCGGACAGGGTCTACGAGCAGTACTTC. It codes for CASSTADRVYEQYF.

This clone was seen once. This chain uses TRBV19 with TRBJ2-6, with 7 bases fitting TRBD2. Trimming removed 0 bases from V and 1 base from J; junction bases left unmatched: 3. The CDR3 consists of 17 residues. The germline V gene encodes CDR1 LNHDA and CDR2 SQIVND (reference sequence). The CDR3, as DNA: TGTGCCAGTAGTATAGATCGGGGAGGGTCTGGGGCCAACGTCCTGACTTTC. Its protein product is CASSIDRGGSGANVLTF.

The chain is built from TRBV6-2 or TRBV6-3 and TRBJ1-6, with a weak D call TRBD1 (5 bases). Germline V gene sequence: CDR1 MNHEY, CDR2 SVGEGT. This CDR3 spans 15 amino acids. V was cut by 0 bases and J by 7 bases, with 10 bases left in between. CDR3 loop: CASSYSRDGNSPLHF. CDR3 coding DNA: TGTGCCAGCAGTTACTCGAGGGACGGAAATTCACCCCTCCACTTT.

This clone came up once. The V call is TRBV10-2, the J call TRBJ2-3; 9 nucleotides align to TRBD1. The CDR3 has 16 amino acids. Germline V gene lookup returns CDR1 WSHSY and CDR2 SAAADI. The V segment lost 2 bases and the J segment 1 base; nucleotides outside the gene matches: 4. The CDR3 here is CASSEPRQGGTDTQYF. Written as DNA, the CDR3 is TGCGCCAGCAGTGAGCCACGACAGGGGGGCACAGATACGCAGTATTTT.

The V call is TRBV7-8, the J call TRBJ1-1; the match to TRBD1 covers 10 bases. The CDR3 covers 15 residues. V dropped 3 bases and J dropped 3; count of bases not matched to a gene: 4. CDR1 is SGHVS, CDR2 FQNEAQ, per germline. The DNA for the CDR3 is TGTGCCAGCAGCTTCCGGACAGGGGGGGACACTGAAGCTTTCTTT. Amino acid sequence: CASSFRTGGDTEAFF.

The chain joins TRBV23-1 to TRBJ1-1; D is possibly TRBD1 (5 bases). TRBV23-1 is an ORF, with its function uncertain. Trimming left V 8 bases short and J 4 bases short, with 17 bases between. The CDR3 runs 14 residues. DNA of the CDR3: TGCGCCAGCGGGTGCTGGAAGCAGGGCACTGAAGCTTTCTTT. Translation gives CASGCWKQGTEAFF.